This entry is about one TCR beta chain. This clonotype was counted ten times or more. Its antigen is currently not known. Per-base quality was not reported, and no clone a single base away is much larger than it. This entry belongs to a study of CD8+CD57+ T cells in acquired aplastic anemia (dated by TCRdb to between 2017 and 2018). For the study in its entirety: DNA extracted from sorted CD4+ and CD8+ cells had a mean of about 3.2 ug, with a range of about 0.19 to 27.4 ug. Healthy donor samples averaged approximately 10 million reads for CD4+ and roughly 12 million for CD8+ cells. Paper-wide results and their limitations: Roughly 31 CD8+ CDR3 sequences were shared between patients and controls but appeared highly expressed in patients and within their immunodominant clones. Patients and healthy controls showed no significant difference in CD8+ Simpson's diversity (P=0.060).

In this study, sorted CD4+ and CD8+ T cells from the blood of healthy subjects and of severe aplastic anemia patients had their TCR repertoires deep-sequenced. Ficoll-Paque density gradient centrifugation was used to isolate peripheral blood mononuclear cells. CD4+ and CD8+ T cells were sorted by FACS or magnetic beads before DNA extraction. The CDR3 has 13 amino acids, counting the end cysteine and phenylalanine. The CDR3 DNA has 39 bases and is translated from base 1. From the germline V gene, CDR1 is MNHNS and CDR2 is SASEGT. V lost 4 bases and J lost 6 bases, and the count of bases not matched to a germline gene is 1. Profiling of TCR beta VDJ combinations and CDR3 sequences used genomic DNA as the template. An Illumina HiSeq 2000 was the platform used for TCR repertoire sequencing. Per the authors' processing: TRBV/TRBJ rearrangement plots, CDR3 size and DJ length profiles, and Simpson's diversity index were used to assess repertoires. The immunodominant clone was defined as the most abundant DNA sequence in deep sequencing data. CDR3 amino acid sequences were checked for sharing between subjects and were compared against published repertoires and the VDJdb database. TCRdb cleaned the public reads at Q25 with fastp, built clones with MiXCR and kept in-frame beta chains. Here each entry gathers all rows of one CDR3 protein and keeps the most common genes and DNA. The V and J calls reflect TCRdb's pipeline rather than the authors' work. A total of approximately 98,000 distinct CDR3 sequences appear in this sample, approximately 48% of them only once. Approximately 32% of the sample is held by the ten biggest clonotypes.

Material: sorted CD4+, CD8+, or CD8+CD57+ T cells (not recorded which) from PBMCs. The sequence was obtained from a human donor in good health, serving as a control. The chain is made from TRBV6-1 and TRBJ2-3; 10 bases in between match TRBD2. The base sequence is TGTGCCAGCAGTGTGACTAGCGGGGATACGCAGTATTTT. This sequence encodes CASSVTSGDTQYF.